The 7 T cell receptor beta chains below come from one sample, sequenced in a study of T cells expressing NK-cell markers. After re-calling the 5' RACE reads, TCRdb lists one entry per CDR3 protein, DNA absent. The listing contains approximately 150,000 distinct CDR3 sequences. Sample: blood T cells: a sorted CD56 or NKG2C T cell subset, CD4+ or CD8+ T cells, or bulk PBMC T cells (not recorded which). Receptors originate from a young man in good health.

This chain links TRBV20-1 with TRBJ2-1; with no DNA, the TCRdb D assignment of TRBD2 cannot be verified. CDR3 length: 16 amino acids. The germline V gene encodes CDR1 DFQATT and CDR2 SNEGSKA (reference sequence). CDR3 amino acids: CSARDHREVSYNEQFF.

The V gene is TRBV19, the J gene TRBJ2-7. Per germline, CDR1 LNHDA and CDR2 SQIVND (reference sequence). This CDR3 region has 14 residues. CDR3: CASSKSGESYEQYF.

The rearrangement links TRBV4-1 to TRBJ2-3; TCRdb gives TRBD1 as the D gene, but with no DNA this cannot be confirmed. This CDR3 is 11 amino acids long. Germline V gives CDR1 MGHRA, CDR2 YSYEKL. The CDR3 sequence: CASGGRGTQYF.

This chain joins TRBV29-1 and TRBJ2-6; absent DNA, TCRdb's TRBD2 call cannot be checked. The CDR3 is 15 residues long. Germline V gene data show CDR1 as SQVTM and CDR2 as ANQGSEA. CDR3 sequence reads: CSATGALSGANVLTF.

The chain is built from TRBV20-1 and TRBJ1-5. The CDR3 is made up of 15 amino acids. Germline values: CDR1 DFQATT, CDR2 SNEGSKA (reference sequence). CDR3 sequence: CSASLLQESNQPQHF.

The rearrangement uses TRBV12-3 or TRBV12-4 and TRBJ2-2; TCRdb's D call, TRBD1, is unchecked because there is no DNA. This CDR3 has 12 residues. CDR3 amino acids: CASSSGRRELFF.

The V gene is TRBV5-1, the J gene TRBJ2-1; no DNA is available, so the TRBD2 call from TCRdb remains unchecked. Germline V CDR1 and CDR2: SGHRS, YFSETQ. This CDR3 is built from 15 residues. The CDR3 loop reads CASQMPGLAYNEQFF.